The entry that follows covers one T cell receptor beta chain sequence. This sample is part of a study of cytotoxic CD8 clonotypes in ibrutinib-treated CLL. Study summary: Within the patient group, under 12 were relapsed/refractory and approximately 14 treatment-naive, and around 17 were IGHV unmutated.

Measured with immunoSEQ multiplex PCR; TCRdb has only the in-frame clones, and not every one. This sample yields fewer than 300,000 clones, of which roughly four fifths are seen a single time; roughly 6% belongs to the top ten. Germline CDR1 reads MNHNS; CDR2 reads SASEGT. This CDR3 is 12 amino acids long. Trimming left V 11 bases short and J 1 base short, with 12 bases between. The material was PBMCs, obtained at disease progression, from a patient treated with ibrutinib. The chain is built from TRBV6-1 and TRBJ2-7; no definite D call. The TCR sequence derives from a human donor with chronic lymphocytic leukemia. The chain's CDR3 is CASGWRSYEQYF. The DNA for the CDR3 is TGTGCCTCCGGGTGGCGGTCCTACGAGCAGTACTTC.